This is a list of T cell receptor beta chains from one sample in a study of blood T cell repertoires in COVID-19. Using immunoSEQ multiplex PCR, the repertoire was profiled, and TCRdb retains in-frame clones only, with some absent. The sample has 200,000 to 250,000 clones; more than 80% are singletons. The sequencing sample was made of peripheral blood. The receptor source for this set is a woman older than 75 with COVID-19, enrolled during active disease. The CDR3 runs from the conserved cysteine through the conserved F or W. A D gene is named only where the DNA matches it firmly. Size tells how often a clone was seen (once, few, many) or the class of an expanded clone, and some rows leave it out.

CDR3 DNA: TGCGCCAGCAGAGCCCTCCCGGGAGCTGGAAACACCATATATTTT
CDR3 protein: CASRALPGAGNTIYF
J gene: TRBJ1-3
clone size: -
V gene: TRBV10-2
D gene: -

CDR3 DNA: TGTGCCAGCAGCCAGACAGGGTCGCGGGGCTACACCTTC
CDR3 protein: CASSQTGSRGYTF
J gene: TRBJ1-2
clone size: -
V gene: TRBV11-2
D gene: TRBD1

CDR3 DNA: TGTGCCAGCTCACCACGCGTATACAATGAGCAGTTCTTC
CDR3 protein: CASSPRVYNEQFF
J gene: TRBJ2-1
clone size: -
V gene: TRBV18
D gene: -

CDR3 DNA: TGTGCCAGCAGCCTAGGGACAGGGATCGCAGATACGCAGTATTTT
CDR3 protein: CASSLGTGIADTQYF
J gene: TRBJ2-3
clone size: -
V gene: TRBV3-1/TRBV3-2
D gene: TRBD1

CDR3 DNA: TGTGCCAGCAGCTTGGGACAGGGGGCTGGGGCCAACGTCCTGACTTTC
CDR3 protein: CASSLGQGAGANVLTF
J gene: TRBJ2-6
clone size: -
V gene: TRBV7-3
D gene: TRBD1

CDR3 DNA: TGCGCCAGCAGCTTGGGGGAAGGGGGTATCTACGAGCAGTACTTC
CDR3 protein: CASSLGEGGIYEQYF
J gene: TRBJ2-7
clone size: -
V gene: TRBV5-1
D gene: -

CDR3 DNA: TGTGCCAGCAGCGTTGGAGGGGAGGTTCAGCCCCAGCATTTT
CDR3 protein: CASSVGGEVQPQHF
J gene: TRBJ1-5
clone size: -
V gene: TRBV9
D gene: -

CDR3 DNA: TGTGCCAGCACCCCTCGGACAGAGGATTCACCCCTCCACTTT
CDR3 protein: CASTPRTEDSPLHF
J gene: TRBJ1-6
clone size: -
V gene: TRBV12-1
D gene: -

CDR3 DNA: TGTGCCAGCAGCATTAAGACAGGGTTGTCACCTGGAAACACCATATATTTT
CDR3 protein: CASSIKTGLSPGNTIYF
J gene: TRBJ1-3
clone size: -
V gene: TRBV5-6
D gene: TRBD1

CDR3 DNA: TGTGCCAGTAGTCCCCAGGGAGGGTGGGGGAATGAGCAGTTCTTC
CDR3 protein: CASSPQGGWGNEQFF
J gene: TRBJ2-1
clone size: -
V gene: TRBV19
D gene: TRBD2

CDR3 DNA: TGTGCCAGCGCAGGGATTATGGCCTACGAGCAGTACTTC
CDR3 protein: CASAGIMAYEQYF
J gene: TRBJ2-7
clone size: -
V gene: TRBV12-3/TRBV12-4
D gene: -

CDR3 DNA: TGTGCCAGCACTACGGACAGGGGGCCGGCAGATACGCAGTATTTT
CDR3 protein: CASTTDRGPADTQYF
J gene: TRBJ2-3
clone size: -
V gene: TRBV2
D gene: TRBD1

CDR3 DNA: TGTGCCAGCAGTCGGACAGGGGATAGCAATCAGCCCCAGCATTTT
CDR3 protein: CASSRTGDSNQPQHF
J gene: TRBJ1-5
clone size: -
V gene: TRBV6-6
D gene: TRBD1

CDR3 DNA: TGCGCCAGCAGCTCAGGGAGGACAGGGGAAATAACCTACGAGCAGTACTTC
CDR3 protein: CASSSGRTGEITYEQYF
J gene: TRBJ2-7
clone size: -
V gene: TRBV5-1
D gene: TRBD1

CDR3 DNA: TGTGCCAGCAGGGTGGACAGGTCAGGGTCACCCCTCCACTTT
CDR3 protein: CASRVDRSGSPLHF
J gene: TRBJ1-6
clone size: -
V gene: TRBV28
D gene: TRBD1

CDR3 DNA: TGTGCCAGGGCCCACCCGGGAAATCAGCCCCAGCATTTT
CDR3 protein: CARAHPGNQPQHF
J gene: TRBJ1-5
clone size: -
V gene: TRBV28
D gene: -

CDR3 DNA: TGTGCCAGTAGTATAGAAGGGGTCAGTTCCAATCAGCCCCAGCATTTT
CDR3 protein: CASSIEGVSSNQPQHF
J gene: TRBJ1-5
clone size: -
V gene: TRBV19
D gene: -

CDR3 DNA: TGTGCCAGCAGTTCCCATCCCGGGGTTGGGAACACTGAAGCTTTCTTT
CDR3 protein: CASSSHPGVGNTEAFF
J gene: TRBJ1-1
clone size: -
V gene: TRBV28
D gene: -

CDR3 DNA: TGCGCCAGCAGCGTGACAGGGCCCAATGGCTACACCTTC
CDR3 protein: CASSVTGPNGYTF
J gene: TRBJ1-2
clone size: -
V gene: TRBV5-1
D gene: TRBD1

CDR3 DNA: TGTGCCAGCAGCTTGAGGCTAGCGGGTTCCTACGAGCAGTACTTC
CDR3 protein: CASSLRLAGSYEQYF
J gene: TRBJ2-7
clone size: once
V gene: TRBV5-6
D gene: TRBD2

CDR3 DNA: TGCGCCAGCAGAGGACCAGCGGGGTATGGCTACACCTTC
CDR3 protein: CASRGPAGYGYTF
J gene: TRBJ1-2
clone size: -
V gene: TRBV10-2
D gene: -

CDR3 DNA: TGTGCCAGCTCAGTTACCGGGGACACCGGGGAGCTGTTTTTT
CDR3 protein: CASSVTGDTGELFF
J gene: TRBJ2-2
clone size: -
V gene: TRBV18
D gene: -

CDR3 DNA: TGTGCCAGCAGTTACTCTGGAGCGGCTGGCTACACCTTC
CDR3 protein: CASSYSGAAGYTF
J gene: TRBJ1-2
clone size: -
V gene: TRBV6-5
D gene: -

CDR3 DNA: TGTGCCAGCAGGCCCACTAGCGGGAGACCGACAGGGTCCTACAATGAGCAGTTCTTC
CDR3 protein: CASRPTSGRPTGSYNEQFF
J gene: TRBJ2-1
clone size: -
V gene: TRBV6-8
D gene: TRBD2

CDR3 DNA: TGTGCCAGCAGCCAACTAGGAACCTACGAGCAGTACTTC
CDR3 protein: CASSQLGTYEQYF
J gene: TRBJ2-7
clone size: -
V gene: TRBV4-2
D gene: -

CDR3 DNA: TGTGCCATCGAGGCAGCAGGGGCAAGGCAAGAGACCCAGTACTTC
CDR3 protein: CAIEAAGARQETQYF
J gene: TRBJ2-5
clone size: -
V gene: TRBV10-3
D gene: -

CDR3 DNA: TGTGCCAGCAGCTTAGATGGTAGAGGCTCTGGAAACACCATATATTTT
CDR3 protein: CASSLDGRGSGNTIYF
J gene: TRBJ1-3
clone size: -
V gene: TRBV7-2
D gene: -

CDR3 DNA: TGTGCCAGCATTACAGGGGCTAGCTCCTACGAGCAGTACTTC
CDR3 protein: CASITGASSYEQYF
J gene: TRBJ2-7
clone size: -
V gene: TRBV6-5
D gene: TRBD1

CDR3 DNA: TGTGCCAGCAGCTTGGGGCTCAACGGCTATGGCTACACCTTC
CDR3 protein: CASSLGLNGYGYTF
J gene: TRBJ1-2
clone size: -
V gene: TRBV7-2
D gene: -

CDR3 DNA: TGCGCCAGCAGCCCCGGGGTCCTAACGAAGGTGGGTGAAGCTTTCTTT
CDR3 protein: CASSPGVLTKVGEAFF
J gene: TRBJ1-1
clone size: few
V gene: TRBV4-1
D gene: -

CDR3 DNA: TGTGCCAGCAGCTTCGTAGCGGGCGATGAGCAGTTCTTC
CDR3 protein: CASSFVAGDEQFF
J gene: TRBJ2-1
clone size: -
V gene: TRBV7-2
D gene: TRBD2

CDR3 DNA: TGTGCCAGCAGCCTAACAGGAAGCACTGAAGCTTTCTTT
CDR3 protein: CASSLTGSTEAFF
J gene: TRBJ1-1
clone size: -
V gene: TRBV6-6
D gene: -

CDR3 DNA: TGTGCCAGCAGCGTACTCCCAAGCGCGTCCTACAATGAGCAGTTCTTC
CDR3 protein: CASSVLPSASYNEQFF
J gene: TRBJ2-1
clone size: -
V gene: TRBV9
D gene: -

CDR3 DNA: TGTGCCATCAGCAGAGCAGGGATCCAAGAGACCCAGTACTTC
CDR3 protein: CAISRAGIQETQYF
J gene: TRBJ2-5
clone size: once
V gene: TRBV10-3
D gene: -

CDR3 DNA: TGTGCCAGCTCAGAGTACCAAGAGACCCAGTACTTC
CDR3 protein: CASSEYQETQYF
J gene: TRBJ2-5
clone size: -
V gene: TRBV18
D gene: -

CDR3 DNA: TGTGCCATCAGGACTGGGTTCGAGAGGGATACGCAGTATTTT
CDR3 protein: CAIRTGFERDTQYF
J gene: TRBJ2-3
clone size: -
V gene: TRBV10-3
D gene: -

CDR3 DNA: TGTGCCAGCAGCTTAGGGGGTAGCAATCAGCCCCAGCATTTT
CDR3 protein: CASSLGGSNQPQHF
J gene: TRBJ1-5
clone size: -
V gene: TRBV5-4
D gene: -

CDR3 DNA: TGTGCCAGCAGATCTCCGGGCTATGGCTACACCTTC
CDR3 protein: CASRSPGYGYTF
J gene: TRBJ1-2
clone size: -
V gene: TRBV12-3/TRBV12-4
D gene: -

CDR3 DNA: TGTGCCAGCAGCCCCGCTAGCGGGAGGTACTCCTACAATGAGCAGTTCTTC
CDR3 protein: CASSPASGRYSYNEQFF
J gene: TRBJ2-1
clone size: -
V gene: TRBV7-9
D gene: TRBD2

CDR3 DNA: TGTGCCAGCAGCCCCAGCGCCCGAGGAGAGACCCAGTACTTC
CDR3 protein: CASSPSARGETQYF
J gene: TRBJ2-5
clone size: -
V gene: TRBV2
D gene: -

CDR3 DNA: TGTGCCAGCTCACCCATCCAACAGAGTGAAGCTTTCTTT
CDR3 protein: CASSPIQQSEAFF
J gene: TRBJ1-1
clone size: -
V gene: TRBV18
D gene: -

CDR3 DNA: TGTGCCAGCAGGGCGGGAGCGGGTTCCTACGAGCAGTACTTC
CDR3 protein: CASRAGAGSYEQYF
J gene: TRBJ2-7
clone size: -
V gene: TRBV28
D gene: TRBD2

CDR3 DNA: TGTGCCAGCAGCCAGGCGGGGTTCAATCAGCCCCAGCATTTT
CDR3 protein: CASSQAGFNQPQHF
J gene: TRBJ1-5
clone size: -
V gene: TRBV3-1/TRBV3-2
D gene: -

CDR3 DNA: TGTGCCAGCTCACTCGACAGGGACGGAAACACCATATATTTT
CDR3 protein: CASSLDRDGNTIYF
J gene: TRBJ1-3
clone size: -
V gene: TRBV18
D gene: TRBD1

CDR3 DNA: TGTGCCAGCAGACAGGGGGAAAGCTTGTTCGCTGAAGCTTTCTTT
CDR3 protein: CASRQGESLFAEAFF
J gene: TRBJ1-1
clone size: -
V gene: TRBV2
D gene: TRBD1

CDR3 DNA: TGTGCCAGCAGCTTCAGGGAGGGCCTTAATTCACCCCTCCACTTT
CDR3 protein: CASSFREGLNSPLHF
J gene: TRBJ1-6
clone size: -
V gene: TRBV7-8
D gene: -

CDR3 DNA: TGCGCCAGCAGCTTGGGTCTAGCGGGAGACGAGCAGTTCTTC
CDR3 protein: CASSLGLAGDEQFF
J gene: TRBJ2-1
clone size: -
V gene: TRBV5-1
D gene: TRBD2

CDR3 DNA: TGTGCCAGCAGCCAAAGAGGCCTGAGACAGGATTATGGCTACACCTTC
CDR3 protein: CASSQRGLRQDYGYTF
J gene: TRBJ1-2
clone size: -
V gene: TRBV4-2
D gene: -

CDR3 DNA: TGCGCCAGCAGCCAAGAGGGGGGACAGGAAAGTCAGCCCCAGCATTTT
CDR3 protein: CASSQEGGQESQPQHF
J gene: TRBJ1-5
clone size: -
V gene: TRBV4-1
D gene: TRBD1

CDR3 DNA: TGTGCCAGCAGCCCCCGGACAGGGTATAGCAATCAGCCCCAGCATTTT
CDR3 protein: CASSPRTGYSNQPQHF
J gene: TRBJ1-5
clone size: -
V gene: TRBV7-8
D gene: TRBD1

CDR3 DNA: TGTGCCAGCAGACGAACCGGGACAGGGAGCGCTGGCTACACCTTC
CDR3 protein: CASRRTGTGSAGYTF
J gene: TRBJ1-2
clone size: -
V gene: TRBV6-5
D gene: TRBD1

CDR3 DNA: TGTGCCAGCAGCTCAGGGGGGACAGGTACCGACTATGGCTACACCTTC
CDR3 protein: CASSSGGTGTDYGYTF
J gene: TRBJ1-2
clone size: -
V gene: TRBV11-1
D gene: TRBD1

CDR3 DNA: TGTGCCAGCCGACAGGGGCCGACCTACAATGAGCAGTTCTTC
CDR3 protein: CASRQGPTYNEQFF
J gene: TRBJ2-1
clone size: -
V gene: TRBV19
D gene: TRBD1

CDR3 DNA: TGTGCCAGCAGTCCTCAGGAGGGATATGGCTACACCTTC
CDR3 protein: CASSPQEGYGYTF
J gene: TRBJ1-2
clone size: -
V gene: TRBV6-5
D gene: -

CDR3 DNA: TGTGCCAGCAGTACGGGACAGGGTACGCAGCCCCAGCATTTT
CDR3 protein: CASSTGQGTQPQHF
J gene: TRBJ1-5
clone size: once
V gene: TRBV6-5
D gene: TRBD1